This T cell receptor beta chain was identified in a study of identical twins. This clonotype was seen once. The trim removed 0 bases at V and 4 bases at J, leaving 12 bases unmatched. The CDR3 covers 17 residues. Germline loops: CDR1 KGHSH, CDR2 LQKENI. Each CDR3 protein gets one entry after TCRdb re-called the 5' RACE reads with MiXCR. The sample includes 690,000 or so distinct CDR3 sequences, about 9.4% of them seen just once. The sample also formed part of further work on yellow fever vaccine responses in identical twins.

The receptor was derived from a woman aged 18-29 years in good health. This rearrangement joins TRBV18 to TRBJ2-7; 7 bases align to TRBD2. Sequenced sample: PBMCs. The chain's CDR3 is CASSPPSGTLNGYEQYF. The CDR3 DNA reads as TGTGCCAGCTCACCACCCAGCGGGACCCTAAACGGGTACGAGCAGTACTTC.